This paragraph reports one T cell receptor (beta chain). Its antigen is currently not known. No much larger clone exists at a distance of one base, and base qualities are not known. These data come from a study of T cell repertoires in cytomegalovirus infection (dated 2019 in TCRdb). For context, the study as a whole: Because public TCR beta signatures pointed to carriage of CMV infection together with the matching HLA type, the HLA type of each donor mattered for the analysis. Beyond this particular receptor, the publication reports: In both this cohort and an independent roughly 330-donor cohort, the cumulative frequency of public TCR beta family members distinguished carriers of CMV infection plus the relevant HLA type. The ex vivo response was dominated by HLA-C-restricted CMV-specific TCR beta clonotypes, which also provided the single most frequent clonotype in two of eight donors.

CDR1 MDHEN and CDR2 SYDVKM were looked up in the germline V gene. The CDR3 starts with the cysteine, ends with the phenylalanine, and has 11 residues. Of the read, only the CDR3 DNA is kept; its 33 bases are in frame from base 1. V is cut by 5 bases and J by 7 bases, and the space between the germline ends is 6 bases. TCRdb names Illumina HiSeq 1500 as the instrument used. The public reads were reprocessed in TCRdb via fastp at Q25 and MiXCR, keeping in-frame beta chains. Every CDR3 protein is listed once, alongside the most common genes and DNA of its rows. In all, the sample holds 400,000 to 550,000 distinct CDR3 sequences, and 11% of those were seen once. The top ten constitute about 10% of the sample.

The sequenced material came from PBMCs. The receptor was isolated from a human donor in good health (CMV status not recorded). Some clones in this sample may be carry-over from other donors' samples. The V and J genes are TRBV28 and TRBJ1-5, with the identity of the D gene unclear. The CDR3 is CASSQQQPQHF. The DNA sequence is given as TGTGCCAGCAGTCAACAGCAGCCCCAGCATTTT.